Here is one TCR beta chain with its context. This entry belongs to a study of blood T cell repertoires in COVID-19. Across the study: The cDNA or gDNA used as material had been derived from T cells, B-cell-depleted T cells, or PBMCs.

Per the study methods: Reference gene primer amplification gave estimated nucleated cell counts. Measured with immunoSEQ multiplex PCR; TCRdb has only the in-frame clones, and not every one. The V and J calls and clone size were taken over from that table, and D and trimming were inferred from the DNA. This sample yields about 170,000 clones, of which 85% are seen a single time; around 3.2% belongs to the top ten. Trimming shortened V by 4 bases and J by 0 bases, and 21 bases separated the two germline ends. The V gene's germline CDR1 is SGHTA and CDR2 FQGNSA. This CDR3 spans 19 amino acids. The sequenced sample was peripheral blood. V usage is TRBV7-2 and J usage is TRBJ2-2, with D tentatively TRBD2 (7 bases). The clonotype was recovered from a human donor with acute or convalescent COVID-19. The donor label of this sample is uncertain. CDR3 nucleotide sequence: TGTGCCAGCAGCTACAATCTGGGGGGGCACAACGCGAACACCGGGGAGCTGTTTTTT. It is translated as CASSYNLGGHNANTGELFF.